The sequence of this TCR beta chain was determined in a study of low-dose radiotherapy and immunotherapy resistance in tumors (dated by TCRdb to between 2022 and 2023). Context from the whole study: In Cohort 1, 0.5 Gy per fraction was delivered every 2 weeks, and a total PTV dose of 6.5 Gy was prescribed. Eight patients were included in the translational analysis: three from the first dose cohort and the first five from the second dose cohort. Cohort 2 received 1 Gy per fraction every two weeks, with a total of 13 Gy over 26 weeks. Trial participants were not randomized into treatment groups. Intravenous cyclophosphamide at 200 mg/m2 was administered every two weeks, one day ahead of each radiation and immunotherapy administration. Nivolumab and ipilimumab were both given intravenously, with nivolumab at a 240 mg flat dose every two weeks and ipilimumab at 1 mg/kg every six weeks. Starting on cycle 1 day 1, patients took 300 mg of aspirin by mouth once a day for four cycles.

The germline V gene (reference sequence) sets CDR1 to DFQATT and CDR2 to SNEGSKA. From cysteine to phenylalanine, the CDR3 is 10 amino acids long. The kept DNA is CDR3 alone, 30 bases in frame from the first base. Cut back by 3 bases and 11 bases, the V and J ends lie 10 bases apart. Sample time point, as interpreted from the label and publication: after trial treatment. The treatment or condition tag for this specimen amounts to: LDRT plus nivolumab, ipilimumab, low-dose cyclophosphamide and aspirin (RACIN trial). The donors came from RACIN, which was a single-arm phase I dose-escalation trial that paired nivolumab and ipilimumab with aspirin, low-dose cyclophosphamide and low-dose radiotherapy. To be eligible, a patient needed to have an advanced solid tumor that was TIL-negative. The instrument given in TCRdb is Illumina HiSeq 2500. To make first-strand cDNA, Superscript III was used along with a set of TRAV- and TRBV-specific primers so that both the TCRalpha and TCRbeta chains were covered. TCRs were amplified with Phusion for about 22 PCR cycles using a constant-region primer together with the adapter attached to the V primers. The MessageAmp II aRNA Amplification Kit was used to amplify the isolated mRNA, with in vitro transcription run for approximately 15 hours at 37 degrees C. The Dynabeads mRNA DIRECT Purification Kit was used to isolate the mRNA for TCR sequencing. A second roughly 27-cycle Phusion PCR added indexed Illumina adapters, and products were purified with AMPure XP beads. The study's processing was this. Custom Perl scripts pooled TCR sequences encoding the same protein, removed out-of-frame sequences and computed each clonotype's abundance. Any TCR sequence supported by only a single read was excluded from analysis. Shannon entropy, Gini index, clonality, richness, and the frequency of TCRs shared between repertoires were included as repertoire metrics. The public reads were reanalyzed by TCRdb: fastp trimming at Q25, MiXCR alignment, in-frame beta chains only. Every distinct CDR3 protein forms one entry, paired with its most common genes and DNA. The V and J calls and clone size are TCRdb's, not the authors'. In this sample the table shows about 80,000 distinct CDR3 sequences, roughly 17% of which occur a single time. The ten largest make up roughly 1.4% of the sample.

Note on this clonotype: No cognate antigen has been identified for it. No base-level quality is on record; no much larger clone is a single base apart.

Sequencing used PBMCs, obtained after low-dose radiotherapy plus immunotherapy. The clonotype originates from a male donor with prostate cancer. Recombination joined TRBV20-1 with TRBJ1-1; the D segment cannot be called with confidence. The CDR3 amino acid sequence is: CSASSGRAFF. The nucleotides read TGCAGTGCTAGCTCCGGTCGGGCTTTCTTT.